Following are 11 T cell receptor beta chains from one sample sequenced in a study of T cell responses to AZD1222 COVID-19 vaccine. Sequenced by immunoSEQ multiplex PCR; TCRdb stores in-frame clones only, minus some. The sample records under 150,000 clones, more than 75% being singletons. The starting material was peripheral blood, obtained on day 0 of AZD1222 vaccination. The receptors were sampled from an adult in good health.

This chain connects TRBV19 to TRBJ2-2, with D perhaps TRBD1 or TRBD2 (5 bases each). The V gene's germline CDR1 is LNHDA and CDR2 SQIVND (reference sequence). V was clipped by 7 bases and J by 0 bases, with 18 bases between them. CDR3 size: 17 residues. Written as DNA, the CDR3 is TGTGCCAGTACCCCTAAAGGGGCGGGCGCGAACACCGGGGAGCTGTTTTTT. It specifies CASTPKGAGANTGELFF.

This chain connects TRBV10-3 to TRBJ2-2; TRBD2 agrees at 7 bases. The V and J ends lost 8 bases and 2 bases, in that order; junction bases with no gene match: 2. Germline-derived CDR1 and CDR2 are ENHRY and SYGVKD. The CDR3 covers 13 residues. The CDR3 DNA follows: TGTGCCATCCGGGACTACAACACCGGGGAGCTGTTTTTT. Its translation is CAIRDYNTGELFF.

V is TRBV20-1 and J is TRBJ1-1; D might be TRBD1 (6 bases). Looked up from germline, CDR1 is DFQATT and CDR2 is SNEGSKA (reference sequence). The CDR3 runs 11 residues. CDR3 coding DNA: TGCGGGGGCAGGAGGAACACTGAAGCTTTCTTT. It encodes CGGRRNTEAFF.

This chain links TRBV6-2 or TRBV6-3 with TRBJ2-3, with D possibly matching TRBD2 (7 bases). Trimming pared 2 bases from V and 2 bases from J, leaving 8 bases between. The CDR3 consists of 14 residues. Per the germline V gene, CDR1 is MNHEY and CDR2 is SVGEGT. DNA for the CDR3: TGTGCCAGCAGTTACGGGGGGGCCACAGATACGCAGTATTTT. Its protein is CASSYGGATDTQYF.

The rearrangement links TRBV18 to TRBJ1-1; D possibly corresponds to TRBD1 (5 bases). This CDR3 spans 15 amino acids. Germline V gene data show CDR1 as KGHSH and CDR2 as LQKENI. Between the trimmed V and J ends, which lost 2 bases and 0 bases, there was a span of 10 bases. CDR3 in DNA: TGTGCCAGCTCACCATCCAGGGACTTGAACACTGAAGCTTTCTTT. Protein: CASSPSRDLNTEAFF.

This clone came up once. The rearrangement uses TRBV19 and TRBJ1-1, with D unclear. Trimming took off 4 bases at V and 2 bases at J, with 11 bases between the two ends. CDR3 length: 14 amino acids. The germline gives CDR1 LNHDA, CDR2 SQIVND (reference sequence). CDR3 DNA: TGTGCCAGTAGTACCAGACACTTAAACACTGAAGCTTTCTTT. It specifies CASSTRHLNTEAFF. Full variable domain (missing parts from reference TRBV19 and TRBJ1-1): DGGITQSPKYLFRKEGQNVTLSCEQNLNHDAMYWYRQDPGQGLRLIYYSQIVNDFQKGDIAEGYSVSREKKESFPLTVTSAQKNPTAFYLCASSTRHLNTEAFFGQGTRLTVV.

CDR3 protein: CASSLGQTGPLNTEAFF. CDR3 in DNA: TGTGCCAGCAGCTTGGGTCAGACCGGACCCCTAAACACTGAAGCTTTCTTT. This chain links TRBV5-4 with TRBJ1-1, with D uncertain. Germline CDR1 SGHNT, CDR2 YYREEE (reference sequence). Deletions cut 0 bases from V and 2 bases from J, with 17 bases between. This CDR3 is 17 amino acids long.

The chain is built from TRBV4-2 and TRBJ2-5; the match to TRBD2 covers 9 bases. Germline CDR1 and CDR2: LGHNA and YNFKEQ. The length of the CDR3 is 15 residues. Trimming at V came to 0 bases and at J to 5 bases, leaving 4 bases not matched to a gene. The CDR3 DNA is TGTGCCAGCAGCCAAGATGGGACTAGCTTGGAGACCCAGTACTTC. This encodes CASSQDGTSLETQYF.

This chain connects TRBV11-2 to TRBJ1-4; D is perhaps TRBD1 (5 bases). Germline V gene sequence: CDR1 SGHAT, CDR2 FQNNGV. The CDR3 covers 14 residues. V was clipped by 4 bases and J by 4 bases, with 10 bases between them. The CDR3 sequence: CASSWDVFNEKLFF. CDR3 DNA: TGTGCCAGCAGCTGGGACGTATTTAATGAAAAACTGTTTTTT. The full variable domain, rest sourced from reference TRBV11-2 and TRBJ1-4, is EAGVAQSPRYKIIEKRQSVAFWCNPISGHATLYWYQQILGQGPKLLIQFQNNGVVDDSQLPKDRFSAERLKGVDSTLKIQPAKLEDSAVYLCASSWDVFNEKLFFGSGTQLSVL.

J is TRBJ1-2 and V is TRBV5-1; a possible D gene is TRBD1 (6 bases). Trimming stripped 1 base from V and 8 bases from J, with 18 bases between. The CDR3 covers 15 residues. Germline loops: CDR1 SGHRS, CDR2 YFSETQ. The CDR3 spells CASSLNSGGAGGYTF. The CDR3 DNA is TGCGCCAGCAGCTTGAATTCCGGGGGCGCGGGGGGCTACACCTTC.

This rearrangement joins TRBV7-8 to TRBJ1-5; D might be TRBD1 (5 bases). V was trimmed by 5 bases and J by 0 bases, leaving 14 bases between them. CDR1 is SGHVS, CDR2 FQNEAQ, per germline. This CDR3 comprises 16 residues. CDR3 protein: CASSESRDYSNQPQHF. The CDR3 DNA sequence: TGTGCCAGCAGCGAAAGCCGGGACTATAGCAATCAGCCCCAGCATTTT.